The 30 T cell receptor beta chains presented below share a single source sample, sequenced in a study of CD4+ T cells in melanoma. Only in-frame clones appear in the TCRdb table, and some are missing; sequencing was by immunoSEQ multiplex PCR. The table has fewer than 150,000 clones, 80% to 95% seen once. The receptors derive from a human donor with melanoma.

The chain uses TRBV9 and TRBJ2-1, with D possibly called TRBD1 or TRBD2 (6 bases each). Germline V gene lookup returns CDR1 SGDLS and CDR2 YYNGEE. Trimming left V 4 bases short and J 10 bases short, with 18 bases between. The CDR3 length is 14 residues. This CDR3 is CASSTQLGGVEQFF. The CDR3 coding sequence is TGTGCCAGCAGCACCCAGCTGGGGGGCGTCGAGCAGTTCTTC.

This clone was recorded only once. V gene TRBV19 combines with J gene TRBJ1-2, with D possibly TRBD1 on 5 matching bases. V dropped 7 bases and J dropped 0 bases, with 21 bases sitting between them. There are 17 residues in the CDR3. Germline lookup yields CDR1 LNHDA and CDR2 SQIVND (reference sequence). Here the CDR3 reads CASTPTEGHPANYGYTF. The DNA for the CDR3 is TGTGCCAGTACCCCTACAGAGGGGCACCCGGCTAACTATGGCTACACCTTC.

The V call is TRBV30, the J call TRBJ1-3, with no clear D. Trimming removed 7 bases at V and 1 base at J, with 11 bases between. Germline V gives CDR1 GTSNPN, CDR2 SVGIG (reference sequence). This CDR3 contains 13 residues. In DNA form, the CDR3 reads TGTGCCTCCGTCACGGGATCTGGAAACACCATATATTTT. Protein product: CASVTGSGNTIYF. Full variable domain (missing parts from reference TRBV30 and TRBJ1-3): SQTIHQWPATLVQPVGSPLSLECTVEGTSNPNLYWYRQAAGRGLQLLFYSVGIGQISSEVPQNLSASRPQDRQFILSSKKLLLSDSGFYLCASVTGSGNTIYFGEGSWLTVV.

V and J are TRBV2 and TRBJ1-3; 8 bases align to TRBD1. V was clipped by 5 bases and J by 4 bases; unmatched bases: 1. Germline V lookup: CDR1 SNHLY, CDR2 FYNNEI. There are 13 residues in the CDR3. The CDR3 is CASSRDRGNTIYF. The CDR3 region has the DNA TGTGCCAGCAGTAGGGACAGGGGAAACACCATATATTTT.

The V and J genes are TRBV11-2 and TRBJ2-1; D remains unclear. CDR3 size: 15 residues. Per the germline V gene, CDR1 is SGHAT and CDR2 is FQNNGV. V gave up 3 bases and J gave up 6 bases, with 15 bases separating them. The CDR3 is CASSFELGNSNEQFF. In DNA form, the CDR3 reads TGTGCCAGCAGCTTTGAGTTAGGCAATAGCAATGAGCAGTTCTTC.

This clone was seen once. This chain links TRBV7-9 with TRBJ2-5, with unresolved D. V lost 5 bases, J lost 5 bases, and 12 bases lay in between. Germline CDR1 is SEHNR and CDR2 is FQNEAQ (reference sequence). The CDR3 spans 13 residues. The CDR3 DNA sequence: TGTGCCAGCAGCGAACCCCGGATGGAGACCCAGTACTTC. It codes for CASSEPRMETQYF.

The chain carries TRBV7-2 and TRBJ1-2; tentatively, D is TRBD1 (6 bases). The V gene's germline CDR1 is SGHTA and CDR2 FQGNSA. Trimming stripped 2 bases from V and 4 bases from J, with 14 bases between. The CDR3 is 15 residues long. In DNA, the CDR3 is TGTGCCAGCAGCTTAAAGTGGCAGGGGCCCTATGGCTACACCTTC. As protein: CASSLKWQGPYGYTF. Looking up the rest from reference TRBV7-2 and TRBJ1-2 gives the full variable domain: GAGVSQSPSNKVTEKGKDVELRCDPISGHTALYWYRQSLGQGLEFLIYFQGNSAPDKSGLPSDRFSAERTGGSVSTLTIQRTQQEDSAVYLCASSLKWQGPYGYTFGSGTRLTVV.

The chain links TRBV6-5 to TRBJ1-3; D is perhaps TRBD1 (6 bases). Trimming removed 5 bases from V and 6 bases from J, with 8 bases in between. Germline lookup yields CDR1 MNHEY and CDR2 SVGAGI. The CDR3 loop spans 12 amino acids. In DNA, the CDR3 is TGTGCCAGCAGTAACAGGGAAAACACCATATATTTT. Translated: CASSNRENTIYF.

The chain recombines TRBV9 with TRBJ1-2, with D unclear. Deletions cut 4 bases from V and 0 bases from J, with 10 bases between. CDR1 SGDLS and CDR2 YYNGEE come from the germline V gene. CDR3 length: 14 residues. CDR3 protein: CASSQETSNYGYTF. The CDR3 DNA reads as TGTGCCAGCAGCCAAGAGACGTCTAACTATGGCTACACCTTC. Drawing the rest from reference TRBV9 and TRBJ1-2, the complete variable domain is DSGVTQTPKHLITATGQRVTLRCSPRSGDLSVYWYQQSLDQGLQFLIQYYNGEERAKGNILERFSAQQFPDLHSELNLSSLELGDSALYFCASSQETSNYGYTFGSGTRLTVV.

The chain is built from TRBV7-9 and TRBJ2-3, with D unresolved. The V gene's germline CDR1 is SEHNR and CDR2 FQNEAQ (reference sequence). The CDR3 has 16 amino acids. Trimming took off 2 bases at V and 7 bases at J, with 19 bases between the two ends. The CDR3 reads CASSLRHRQALNTQYF. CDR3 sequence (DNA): TGTGCCAGCAGCTTAAGGCACCGCCAGGCCCTTAATACGCAGTATTTT.

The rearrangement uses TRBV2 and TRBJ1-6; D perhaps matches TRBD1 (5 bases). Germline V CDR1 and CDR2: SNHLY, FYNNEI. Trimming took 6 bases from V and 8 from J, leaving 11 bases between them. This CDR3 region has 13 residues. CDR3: CASRQDGDSPLHF. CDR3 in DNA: TGTGCCAGCAGACAGGACGGAGATTCACCCCTCCACTTT. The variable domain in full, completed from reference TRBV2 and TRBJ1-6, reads EPEVTQTPSHQVTQMGQEVILRCVPISNHLYFYWYRQILGQKVEFLVSFYNNEISEKSEIFDDQFSVERPDGSNFTLKIRSTKLEDSAMYFCASRQDGDSPLHFGNGTRLTVT.

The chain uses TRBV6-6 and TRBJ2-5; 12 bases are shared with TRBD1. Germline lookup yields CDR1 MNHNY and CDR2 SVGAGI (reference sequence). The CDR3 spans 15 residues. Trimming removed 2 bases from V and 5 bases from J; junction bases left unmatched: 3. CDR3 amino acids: CASSYGDRGHETQYF. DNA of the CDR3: TGTGCCAGCAGTTACGGGGACAGGGGGCATGAGACCCAGTACTTC.

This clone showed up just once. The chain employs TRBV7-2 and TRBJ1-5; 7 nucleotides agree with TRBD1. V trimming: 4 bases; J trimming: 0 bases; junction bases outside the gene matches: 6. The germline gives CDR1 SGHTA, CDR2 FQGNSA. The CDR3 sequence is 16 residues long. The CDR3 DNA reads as TGTGCCAGCAGCTGGGACAGTTCTTATAGCAATCAGCCCCAGCATTTT. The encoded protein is CASSWDSSYSNQPQHF.

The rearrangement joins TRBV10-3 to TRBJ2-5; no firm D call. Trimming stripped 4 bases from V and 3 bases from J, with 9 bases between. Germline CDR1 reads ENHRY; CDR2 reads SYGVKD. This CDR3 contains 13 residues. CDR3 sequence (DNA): TGTGCCATCAGTGTGGGTATCGAAGAGACCCAGTACTTC. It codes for CAISVGIEETQYF.

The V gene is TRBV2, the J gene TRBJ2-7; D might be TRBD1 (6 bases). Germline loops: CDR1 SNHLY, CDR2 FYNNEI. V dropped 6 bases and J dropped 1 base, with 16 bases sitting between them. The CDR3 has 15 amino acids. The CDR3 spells CASRFRDKGSYEQYF. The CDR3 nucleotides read TGTGCCAGCAGGTTCCGGGACAAAGGATCCTACGAGCAGTACTTC.

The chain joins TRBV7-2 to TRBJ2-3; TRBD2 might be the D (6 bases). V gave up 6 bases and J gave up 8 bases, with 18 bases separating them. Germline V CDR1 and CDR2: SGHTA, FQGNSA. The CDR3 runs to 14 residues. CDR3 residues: CASSRGSLPGTQYF. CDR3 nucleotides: TGTGCCAGCAGTCGGGGGAGCCTCCCAGGTACGCAGTATTTT.

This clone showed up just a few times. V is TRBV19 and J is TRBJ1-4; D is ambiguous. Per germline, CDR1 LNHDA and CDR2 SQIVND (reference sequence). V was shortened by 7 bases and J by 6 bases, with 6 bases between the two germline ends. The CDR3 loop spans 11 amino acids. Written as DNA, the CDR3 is TGTGCCAGTAAGTTCGATGAAAAACTGTTTTTT. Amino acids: CASKFDEKLFF. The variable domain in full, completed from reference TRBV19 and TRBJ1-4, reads DGGITQSPKYLFRKEGQNVTLSCEQNLNHDAMYWYRQDPGQGLRLIYYSQIVNDFQKGDIAEGYSVSREKKESFPLTVTSAQKNPTAFYLCASKFDEKLFFGSGTQLSVL.

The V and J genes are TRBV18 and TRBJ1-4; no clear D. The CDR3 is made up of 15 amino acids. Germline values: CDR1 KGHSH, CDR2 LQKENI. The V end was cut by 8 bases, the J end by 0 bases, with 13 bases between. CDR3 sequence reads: CASTRGVATNEKLFF. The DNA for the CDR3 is TGTGCCAGCACGAGAGGAGTTGCAACTAATGAAAAACTGTTTTTT.

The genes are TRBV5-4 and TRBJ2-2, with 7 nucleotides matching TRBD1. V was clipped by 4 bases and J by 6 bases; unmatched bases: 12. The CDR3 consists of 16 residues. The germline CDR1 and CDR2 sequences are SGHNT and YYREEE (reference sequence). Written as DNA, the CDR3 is TGTGCCAGCAGCCTACGGACAGGCTGGGGCGCCGGGGAGCTGTTTTTT. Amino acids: CASSLRTGWGAGELFF.

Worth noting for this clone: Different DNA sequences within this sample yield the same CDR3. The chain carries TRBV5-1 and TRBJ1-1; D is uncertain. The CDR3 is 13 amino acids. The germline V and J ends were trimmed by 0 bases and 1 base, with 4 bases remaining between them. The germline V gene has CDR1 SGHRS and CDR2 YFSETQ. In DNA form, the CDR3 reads TGCGCCAGCAGCTTGGAAGCGAACACTGAAGCTTTCTTT. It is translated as CASSLEANTEAFF.

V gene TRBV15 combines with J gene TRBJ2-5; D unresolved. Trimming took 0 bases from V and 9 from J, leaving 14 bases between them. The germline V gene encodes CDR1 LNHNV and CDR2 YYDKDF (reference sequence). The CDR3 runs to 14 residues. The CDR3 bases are TGTGCCACCAGCAGAGATCTGTCGCAGGTGGCCCAGTACTTC. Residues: CATSRDLSQVAQYF.

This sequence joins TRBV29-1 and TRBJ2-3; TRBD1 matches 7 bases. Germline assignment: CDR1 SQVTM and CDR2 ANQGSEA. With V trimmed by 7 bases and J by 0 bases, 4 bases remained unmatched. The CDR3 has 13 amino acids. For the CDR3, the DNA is TGCAGCGCCGCGACAGGGAGCACAGATACGCAGTATTTT. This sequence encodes CSAATGSTDTQYF.

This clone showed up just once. DNA of the CDR3: TGTGCCAGCCAGACAATGAGCTCTGGAAACACCATATATTTT. Translating gives CASQTMSSGNTIYF. The chain is built from TRBV2 and TRBJ1-3; D is unclear. The CDR3 is 14 residues long. Trimming shortened V by 8 bases and J by 0 bases, and 11 bases separated the two germline ends. Per the germline V gene, CDR1 is SNHLY and CDR2 is FYNNEI.

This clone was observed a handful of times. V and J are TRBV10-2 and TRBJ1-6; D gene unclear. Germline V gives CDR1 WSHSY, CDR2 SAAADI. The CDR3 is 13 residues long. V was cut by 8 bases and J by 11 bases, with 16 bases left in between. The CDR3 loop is CASVAFRMAPLHF. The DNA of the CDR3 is TGCGCCAGCGTCGCCTTTCGCATGGCACCCCTCCACTTT.

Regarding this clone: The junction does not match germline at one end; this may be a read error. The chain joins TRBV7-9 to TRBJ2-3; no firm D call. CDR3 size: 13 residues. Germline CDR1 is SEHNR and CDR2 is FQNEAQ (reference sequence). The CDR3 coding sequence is TGTGCCAGCAGCTTAGCAAGCACACATACGCAGTATTTT. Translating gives CASSLASTHTQYF. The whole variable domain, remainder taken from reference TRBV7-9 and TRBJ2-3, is DTGVSQNPRHKITKRGQNVTFRCDPISEHNRLYWYRQTLGQGPEFLTYFQNEAQLEKSRLLSDRFSAERPKGSFSTLEIQRTEQGDSAMYLCASSLASTHTQYFGPGTRLTVL.

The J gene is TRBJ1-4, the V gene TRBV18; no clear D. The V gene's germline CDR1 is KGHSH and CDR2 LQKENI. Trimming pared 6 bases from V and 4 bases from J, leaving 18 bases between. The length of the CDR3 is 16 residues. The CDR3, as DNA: TGTGCCAGCTCCCAGGCAGGACCAGGCGGTAATGAAAAACTGTTTTTT. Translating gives CASSQAGPGGNEKLFF.

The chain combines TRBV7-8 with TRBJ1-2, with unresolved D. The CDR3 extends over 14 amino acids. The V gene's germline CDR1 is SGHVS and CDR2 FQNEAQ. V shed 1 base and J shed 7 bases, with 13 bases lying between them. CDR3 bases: TGTGCCAGCAGCTTAGTCGTAGGCGGCCGTGGCTACACCTTC. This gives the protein CASSLVVGGRGYTF.

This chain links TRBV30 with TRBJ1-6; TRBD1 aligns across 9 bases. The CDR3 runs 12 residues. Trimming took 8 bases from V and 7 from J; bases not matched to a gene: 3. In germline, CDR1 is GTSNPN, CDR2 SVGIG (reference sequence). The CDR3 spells CAIGTGNSPLHF. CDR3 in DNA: TGTGCCATAGGGACAGGGAATTCACCCCTCCACTTT.

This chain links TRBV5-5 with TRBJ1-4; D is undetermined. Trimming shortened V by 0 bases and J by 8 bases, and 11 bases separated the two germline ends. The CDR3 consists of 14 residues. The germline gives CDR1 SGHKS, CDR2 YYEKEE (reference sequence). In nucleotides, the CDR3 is TGTGCCAGCAGCTTGGCCGGGAGGGAAGAAAAACTGTTTTTT. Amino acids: CASSLAGREEKLFF.

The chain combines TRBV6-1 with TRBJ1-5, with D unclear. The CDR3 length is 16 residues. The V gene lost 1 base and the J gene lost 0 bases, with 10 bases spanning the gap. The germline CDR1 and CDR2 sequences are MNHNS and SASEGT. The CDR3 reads CASSEVLTNSNQPQHF. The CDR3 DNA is TGTGCCAGCAGTGAAGTGCTGACCAATAGCAATCAGCCCCAGCATTTT.